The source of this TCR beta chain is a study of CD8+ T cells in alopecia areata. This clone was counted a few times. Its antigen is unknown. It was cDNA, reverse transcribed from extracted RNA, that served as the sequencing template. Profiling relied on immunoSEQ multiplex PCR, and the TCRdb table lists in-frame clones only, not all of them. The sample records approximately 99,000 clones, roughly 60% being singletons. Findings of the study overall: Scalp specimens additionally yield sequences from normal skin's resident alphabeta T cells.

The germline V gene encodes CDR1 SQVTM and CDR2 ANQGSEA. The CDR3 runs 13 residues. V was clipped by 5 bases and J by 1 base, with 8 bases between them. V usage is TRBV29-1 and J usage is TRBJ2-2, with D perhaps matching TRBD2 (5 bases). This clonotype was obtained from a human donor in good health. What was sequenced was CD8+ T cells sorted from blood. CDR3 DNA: TGCAGCGTTAGAGAGGGGAACACCGGGGAGCTGTTTTTT. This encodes CSVREGNTGELFF.